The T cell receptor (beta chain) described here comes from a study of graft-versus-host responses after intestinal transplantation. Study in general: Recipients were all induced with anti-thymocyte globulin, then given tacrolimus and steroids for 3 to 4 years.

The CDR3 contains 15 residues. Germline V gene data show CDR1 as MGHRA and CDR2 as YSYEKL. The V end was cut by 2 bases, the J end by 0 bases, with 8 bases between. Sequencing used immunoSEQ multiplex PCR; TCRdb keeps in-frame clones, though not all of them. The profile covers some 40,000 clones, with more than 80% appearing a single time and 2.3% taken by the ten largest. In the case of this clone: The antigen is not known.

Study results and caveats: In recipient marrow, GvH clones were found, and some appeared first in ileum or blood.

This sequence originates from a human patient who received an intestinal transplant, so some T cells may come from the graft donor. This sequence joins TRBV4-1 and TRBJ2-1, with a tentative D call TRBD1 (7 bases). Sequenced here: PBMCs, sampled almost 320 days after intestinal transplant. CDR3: CASSQQGGSYNEQFF. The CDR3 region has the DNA TGCGCCAGCAGCCAACAGGGGGGCTCCTACAATGAGCAGTTCTTC.